The next 2 T cell receptor beta chains were all read from a single sample in a study of control samples from healthy donors and cancer patients (dated by TCRdb to about 2020). The library was obtained by the immunoSEQ multiplex PCR assay. Imported from immuneACCESS, the table was reduced by TCRdb to in-frame sequences with V and J called. These copies leave out some clones; in studies compared against another copy, an unresolved V gene accounts for under half, and the cause of the remainder is not known. This sample is represented by 75,000 to 95,000 clones; about 92% of them were singletons. The ten most abundant clones make up 1.5% of the sample. The sample consisted of blood. The source is a woman aged 25 to 45 in good health.

V gene TRBV19 combines with J gene TRBJ2-5; 10 bases line up with TRBD2. CDR3 length: 13 amino acids. The V and J ends lost 6 bases and 4 bases, in that order; junction bases with no gene match: 2. Looked up from germline, CDR1 is LNHDA and CDR2 is SQIVND (reference sequence). The CDR3 nucleotides are TGTGCCAGTAGGCTAGCGGGAGTAGAGACCCAGTACTTC. It codes for CASRLAGVETQYF.

V and J are TRBV4-1 and TRBJ1-4; 7 nucleotides match TRBD1. Trimming cost V 0 bases and J 4 bases; bases outside gene matches: 2. CDR1 is MGHRA, CDR2 YSYEKL, per germline. The CDR3 has 15 residues. This CDR3 reads CASSQDGTVNEKLFF. CDR3 coding DNA: TGCGCCAGCAGCCAAGATGGGACAGTTAATGAAAAACTGTTTTTT.